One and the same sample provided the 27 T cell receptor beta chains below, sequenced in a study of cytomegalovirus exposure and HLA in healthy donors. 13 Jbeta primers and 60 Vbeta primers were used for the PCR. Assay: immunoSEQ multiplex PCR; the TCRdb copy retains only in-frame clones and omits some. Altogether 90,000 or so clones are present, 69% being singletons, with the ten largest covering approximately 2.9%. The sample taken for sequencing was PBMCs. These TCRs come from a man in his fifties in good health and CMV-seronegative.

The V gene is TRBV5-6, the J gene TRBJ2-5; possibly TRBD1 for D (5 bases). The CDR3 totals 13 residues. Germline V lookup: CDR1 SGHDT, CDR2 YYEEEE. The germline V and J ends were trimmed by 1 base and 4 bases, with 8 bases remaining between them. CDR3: CASSLWGGETQYF. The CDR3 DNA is TGTGCCAGCAGCTTGTGGGGCGGAGAGACCCAGTACTTC.

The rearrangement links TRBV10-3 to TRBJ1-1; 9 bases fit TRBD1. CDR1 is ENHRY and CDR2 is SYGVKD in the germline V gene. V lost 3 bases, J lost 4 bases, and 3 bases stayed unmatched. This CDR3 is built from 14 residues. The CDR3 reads CAISDNRGPTEAFF. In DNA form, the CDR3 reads TGTGCCATCAGTGATAACAGGGGGCCCACTGAAGCTTTCTTT.

The CDR3 sequence is CASSQEIDRGYYGYTF. CDR3 DNA sequence: TGTGCCAGCAGCCAAGAGATAGACAGGGGGTACTATGGCTACACCTTC. The rearrangement uses TRBV4-2 and TRBJ1-2; 9 nucleotides match TRBD1. V lost 0 bases to trimming and J lost 3 bases; unmatched junction nucleotides: 5. Germline CDR1 reads LGHNA; CDR2 reads YNFKEQ. The CDR3 length is 16 residues.

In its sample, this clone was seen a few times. CDR3 sequence (DNA): TGTGCCAGCAGCTTAGGATCGTCAGGGGAGGGCGGCTACACCTTC. Its translation is CASSLGSSGEGGYTF. The chain is built from TRBV7-9 and TRBJ1-2; maybe TRBD1 (6 bases). Trimming stripped 1 base from V and 8 bases from J, with 17 bases between. CDR1 SEHNR and CDR2 FQNEAQ come from the germline V gene (reference sequence). CDR3 length: 15 residues.

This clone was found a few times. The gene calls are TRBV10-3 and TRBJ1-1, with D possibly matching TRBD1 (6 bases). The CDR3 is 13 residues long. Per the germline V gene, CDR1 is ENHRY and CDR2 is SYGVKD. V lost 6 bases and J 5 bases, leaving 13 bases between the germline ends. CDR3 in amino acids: CAISQTGSTEAFF. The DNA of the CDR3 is TGTGCCATCAGCCAAACAGGGAGTACTGAAGCTTTCTTT.

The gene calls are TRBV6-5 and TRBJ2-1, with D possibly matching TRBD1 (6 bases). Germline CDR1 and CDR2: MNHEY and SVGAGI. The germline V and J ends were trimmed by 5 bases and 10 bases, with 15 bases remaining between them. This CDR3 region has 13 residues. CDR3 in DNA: TGTGCCAGCAGTCTAGAACCCGGGACAGAGCAGTTCTTC. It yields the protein CASSLEPGTEQFF.

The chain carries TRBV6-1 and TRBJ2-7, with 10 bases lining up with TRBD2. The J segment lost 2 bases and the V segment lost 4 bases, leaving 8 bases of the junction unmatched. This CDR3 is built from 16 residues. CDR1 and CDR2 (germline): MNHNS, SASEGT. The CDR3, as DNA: TGTGCCAGCAGTGGAGCGAAGCGGGAGGGAACCTACGAGCAGTACGTC. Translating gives CASSGAKREGTYEQYV.

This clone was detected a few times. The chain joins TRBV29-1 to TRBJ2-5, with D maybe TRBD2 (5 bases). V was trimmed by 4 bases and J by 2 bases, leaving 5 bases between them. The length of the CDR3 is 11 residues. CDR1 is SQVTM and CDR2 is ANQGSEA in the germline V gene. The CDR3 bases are TGCAGCGTTGGGAGGCAAGAGACCCAGTACTTC. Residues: CSVGRQETQYF.

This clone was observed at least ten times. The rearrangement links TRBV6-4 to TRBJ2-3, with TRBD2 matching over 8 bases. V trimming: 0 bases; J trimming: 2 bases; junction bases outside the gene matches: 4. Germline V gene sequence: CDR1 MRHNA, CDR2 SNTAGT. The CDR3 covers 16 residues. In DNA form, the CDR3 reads TGTGCCAGCAGTGACTCAACGGGGGGGCCCACAGATACGCAGTATTTT. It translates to CASSDSTGGPTDTQYF.

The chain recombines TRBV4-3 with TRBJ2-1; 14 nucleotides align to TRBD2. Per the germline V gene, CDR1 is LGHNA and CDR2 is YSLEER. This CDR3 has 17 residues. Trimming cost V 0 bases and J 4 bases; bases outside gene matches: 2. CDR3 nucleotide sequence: TGCGCCAGCAGCCAAGAGGGACTAGCGGGGGCATACAATGAGCAGTTCTTC. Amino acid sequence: CASSQEGLAGAYNEQFF.

The chain's CDR3 is CASSSGTGVEQYF. The CDR3 coding sequence is TGTGCCAGCAGCTCCGGGACAGGGGTTGAGCAGTACTTC. The V gene is TRBV5-6, the J gene TRBJ2-7, with 10 bases aligning to TRBD1. From germline, CDR1 is SGHDT and CDR2 YYEEEE. The CDR3 is 13 residues long. V was pared by 3 bases and J by 7 bases, with 4 bases of the junction left unmatched. Full variable domain (outside the CDR3, taken from reference TRBV5-6 and TRBJ2-7): DAGVTQSPTHLIKTRGQQVTLRCSPKSGHDTVSWYQQALGQGPQFIFQYYEEEERQRGNFPDRFSGHQFPNYSSELNVNALLLGDSALYLCASSSGTGVEQYFGPGTRLTVT.

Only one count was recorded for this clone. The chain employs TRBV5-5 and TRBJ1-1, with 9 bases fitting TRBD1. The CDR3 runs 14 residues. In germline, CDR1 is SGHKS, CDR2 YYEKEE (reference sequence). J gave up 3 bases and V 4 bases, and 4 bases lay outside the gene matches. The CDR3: CASSTTGGDTEAFF. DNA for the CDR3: TGTGCCAGCAGCACGACAGGGGGGGACACTGAAGCTTTCTTT.

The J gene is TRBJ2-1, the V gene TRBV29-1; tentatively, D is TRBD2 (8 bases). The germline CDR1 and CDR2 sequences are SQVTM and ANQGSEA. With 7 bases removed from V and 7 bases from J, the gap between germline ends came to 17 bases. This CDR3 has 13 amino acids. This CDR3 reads CSARTSRGNEQFF. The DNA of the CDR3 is TGCAGCGCCCGGACTAGCAGGGGGAATGAGCAGTTCTTC.

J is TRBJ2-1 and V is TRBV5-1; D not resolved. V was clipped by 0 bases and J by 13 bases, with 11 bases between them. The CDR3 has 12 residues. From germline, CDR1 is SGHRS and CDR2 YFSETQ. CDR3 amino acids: CASSLESANQFF. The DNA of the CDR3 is TGCGCCAGCAGCTTGGAGTCCGCGAACCAGTTCTTC.

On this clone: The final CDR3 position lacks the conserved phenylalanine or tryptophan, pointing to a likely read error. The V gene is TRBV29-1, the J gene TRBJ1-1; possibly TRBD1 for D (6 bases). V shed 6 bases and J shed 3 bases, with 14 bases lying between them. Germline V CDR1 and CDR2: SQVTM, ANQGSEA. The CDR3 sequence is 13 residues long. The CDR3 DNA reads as TGCAGCGTACGGACAGAAACCTACACTGAAGCTTTCGTT. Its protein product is CSVRTETYTEAFV.

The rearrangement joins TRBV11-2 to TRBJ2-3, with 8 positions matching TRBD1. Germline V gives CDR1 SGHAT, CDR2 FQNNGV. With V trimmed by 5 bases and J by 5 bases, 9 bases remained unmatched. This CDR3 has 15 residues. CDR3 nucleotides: TGTGCCAGCAGCAGTCGGACAGGGCGGAAAGATACGCAGTATTTT. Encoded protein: CASSSRTGRKDTQYF.

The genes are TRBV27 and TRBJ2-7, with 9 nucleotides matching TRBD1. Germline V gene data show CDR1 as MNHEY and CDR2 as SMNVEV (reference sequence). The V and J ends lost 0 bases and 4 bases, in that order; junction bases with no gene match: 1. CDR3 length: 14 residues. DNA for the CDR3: TGTGCCAGCAGTTTATCCGGGACAGGGTACGAGCAGTACTTC. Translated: CASSLSGTGYEQYF.

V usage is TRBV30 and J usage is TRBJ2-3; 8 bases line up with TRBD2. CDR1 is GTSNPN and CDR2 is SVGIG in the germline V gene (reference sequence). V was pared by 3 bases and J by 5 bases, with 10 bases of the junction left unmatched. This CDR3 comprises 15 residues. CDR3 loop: CAWSFRAGERDTQYF. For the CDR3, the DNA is TGTGCCTGGAGCTTCAGAGCGGGAGAAAGAGATACGCAGTATTTT. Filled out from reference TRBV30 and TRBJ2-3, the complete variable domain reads SQTIHQWPATLVQPVGSPLSLECTVEGTSNPNLYWYRQAAGRGLQLLFYSVGIGQISSEVPQNLSASRPQDRQFILSSKKLLLSDSGFYLCAWSFRAGERDTQYFGPGTRLTVL.

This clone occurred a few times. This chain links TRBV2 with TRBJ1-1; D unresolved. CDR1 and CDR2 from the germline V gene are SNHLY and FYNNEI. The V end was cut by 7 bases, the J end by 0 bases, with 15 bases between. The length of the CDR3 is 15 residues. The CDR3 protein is CASTKRGGMNTEAFF. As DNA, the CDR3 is TGTGCCAGCACTAAACGGGGAGGCATGAACACTGAAGCTTTCTTT.

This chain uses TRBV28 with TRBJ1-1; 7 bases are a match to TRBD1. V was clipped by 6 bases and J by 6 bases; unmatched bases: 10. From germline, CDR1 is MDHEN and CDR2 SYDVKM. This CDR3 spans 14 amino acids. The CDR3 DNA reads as TGTGCCAGCAGGATGCGCCGGGACAGCTCTGAAGCTTTCTTT. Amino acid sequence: CASRMRRDSSEAFF.

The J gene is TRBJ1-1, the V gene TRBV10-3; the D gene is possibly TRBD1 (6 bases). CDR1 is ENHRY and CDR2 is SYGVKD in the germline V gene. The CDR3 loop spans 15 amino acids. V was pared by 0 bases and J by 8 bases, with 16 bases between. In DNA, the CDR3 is TGTGCCATCAGTGAGTCCTGGCAGGGGAGCTACGAAGCTTTCTTT. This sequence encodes CAISESWQGSYEAFF.

The CDR3 reads CASRQGGSGYTEAFF. In DNA, the CDR3 is TGTGCCAGCAGACAAGGGGGCTCAGGTTACACTGAAGCTTTCTTT. The chain combines TRBV11-2 with TRBJ1-1; 7 positions match TRBD1. The CDR3 extends over 15 amino acids. The V gene's germline CDR1 is SGHAT and CDR2 FQNNGV. J lost 3 bases, V lost 6 bases, and 10 bases had no gene match. Full variable domain (outside the CDR3, taken from reference TRBV11-2 and TRBJ1-1): EAGVAQSPRYKIIEKRQSVAFWCNPISGHATLYWYQQILGQGPKLLIQFQNNGVVDDSQLPKDRFSAERLKGVDSTLKIQPAKLEDSAVYLCASRQGGSGYTEAFFGQGTRLTVV.

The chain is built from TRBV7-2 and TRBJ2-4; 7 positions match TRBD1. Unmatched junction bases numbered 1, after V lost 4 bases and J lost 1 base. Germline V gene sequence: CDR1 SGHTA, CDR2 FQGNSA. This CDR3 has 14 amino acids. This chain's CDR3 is CASSYRGAKNIQYF. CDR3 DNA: TGTGCCAGCAGCTACAGGGGTGCCAAAAACATTCAGTACTTC.

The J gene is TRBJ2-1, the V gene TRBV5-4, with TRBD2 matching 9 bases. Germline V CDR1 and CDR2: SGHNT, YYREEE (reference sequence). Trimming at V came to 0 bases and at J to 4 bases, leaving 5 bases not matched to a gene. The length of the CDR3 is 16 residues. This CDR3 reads CASSLGAGGGYNEQFF. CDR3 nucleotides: TGTGCCAGCAGCTTGGGGGCGGGAGGGGGGTACAATGAGCAGTTCTTC.

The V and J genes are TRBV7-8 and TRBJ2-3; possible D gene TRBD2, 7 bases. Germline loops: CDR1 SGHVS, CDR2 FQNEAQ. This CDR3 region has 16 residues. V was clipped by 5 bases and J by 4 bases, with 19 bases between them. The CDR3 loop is CASSPLARGAADTQYF. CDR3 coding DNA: TGTGCCAGCAGCCCCCTGGCCCGGGGGGCGGCAGATACGCAGTATTTT.

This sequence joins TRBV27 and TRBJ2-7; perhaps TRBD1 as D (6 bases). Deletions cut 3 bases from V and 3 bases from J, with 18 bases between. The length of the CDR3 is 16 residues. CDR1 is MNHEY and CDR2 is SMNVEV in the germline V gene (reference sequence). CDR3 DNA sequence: TGTGCCAGCAGTTTGGGCAGGGGTAGTGGTGACTACGAGCAGTACGTC. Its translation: CASSLGRGSGDYEQYV.

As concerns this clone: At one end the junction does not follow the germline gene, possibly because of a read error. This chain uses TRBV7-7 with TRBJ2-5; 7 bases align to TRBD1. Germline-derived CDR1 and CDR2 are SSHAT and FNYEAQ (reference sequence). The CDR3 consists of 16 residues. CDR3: CASSLNRGPSQETQYF. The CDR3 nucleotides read TGTGCTAGCAGCTTGAACAGGGGTCCCTCCCAAGAGACCCAGTACTTC.